Presented here are 23 T cell receptor beta chains from one specimen sequenced in a study of blood T cell repertoires in COVID-19. The data were produced by immunoSEQ multiplex PCR, yet TCRdb's version contains in-frame clones alone and is incomplete. This table has 70,000 to 75,000 clones, over 85% appearing once. Sequenced material: peripheral blood. The receptors were gathered from a human donor in a cohort sampled during active COVID-19.

The V and J genes are TRBV12-3 or TRBV12-4 and TRBJ1-1, with D perhaps TRBD1 (5 bases). This CDR3 contains 11 residues. Trimming cost V 6 bases and J 7 bases, with 9 bases left between them. The CDR3 region is CASSLGGEAFF. DNA of the CDR3: TGTGCCAGCAGCCTGGGGGGTGAAGCTTTCTTT.

This chain links TRBV2 with TRBJ1-3, with TRBD1 matching over 7 bases. The CDR3 has 19 amino acids. Germline V gene sequence: CDR1 SNHLY, CDR2 FYNNEI. With 6 bases clipped from V and 0 bases from J, the junction kept 17 bases outside the gene matches. This chain's CDR3 is CASRIVGTGARGSGNTIYF. CDR3 DNA: TGTGCCAGCAGAATTGTGGGAACAGGGGCACGAGGCTCTGGAAACACCATATATTTT.

The chain carries TRBV11-2 and TRBJ2-7; 12 bases match TRBD2. Trimming removed 3 bases from V and 6 bases from J; junction bases left unmatched: 3. The length of the CDR3 is 14 residues. The germline V gene has CDR1 SGHAT and CDR2 FQNNGV. The CDR3 DNA reads TGTGCCAGCAGCTTCCTAGCGGGAGGGGGCGAGCAGTACTTC. Translating gives CASSFLAGGGEQYF.

This clone came up once. The chain links TRBV5-1 to TRBJ2-1, with D possibly being TRBD1 (6 bases). The ends were cut back, 4 bases at V and 4 bases at J, with 18 bases in the middle. Germline loops: CDR1 SGHRS, CDR2 YFSETQ. The CDR3 length is 16 residues. The CDR3 reads CASSPDSGARYNEQFF. The CDR3 DNA reads as TGCGCCAGCAGCCCTGATTCAGGGGCAAGATACAATGAGCAGTTCTTC. Together with reference TRBV5-1 and TRBJ2-1, the CDR3 gives the full variable domain: KAGVTQTPRYLIKTRGQQVTLSCSPISGHRSVSWYQQTPGQGLQFLFEYFSETQRNKGNFPGRFSGRQFSNSRSEMNVSTLELGDSALYLCASSPDSGARYNEQFFGPGTRLTVL.

V and J are TRBV9 and TRBJ2-6; TRBD1 matches 9 bases. With 4 bases clipped from V and 0 bases from J, the junction kept 5 bases outside the gene matches. Germline-derived CDR1 and CDR2 are SGDLS and YYNGEE. The CDR3 totals 17 residues. CDR3 in amino acids: CASSSRTGASGANVLTF. The CDR3 coding sequence is TGTGCCAGCAGCTCCCGGACAGGGGCCTCTGGGGCCAACGTCCTGACTTTC.

J is TRBJ1-2 and V is TRBV2; 8 nucleotides align to TRBD1. With V trimmed by 11 bases and J by 3 bases, 8 bases remained unmatched. Germline values: CDR1 SNHLY, CDR2 FYNNEI. The CDR3 runs 13 residues. The CDR3 loop reads CAGTTTGDYGYTF. The CDR3 DNA sequence: TGTGCCGGTACCACGACAGGGGACTATGGCTACACCTTC.

The rearrangement links TRBV19 to TRBJ2-3; D may be TRBD1 (6 bases). The CDR3 sequence is 19 residues long. V shed 0 bases and J shed 0 bases, with 19 bases lying between them. Germline CDR1 and CDR2: LNHDA and SQIVND (reference sequence). The CDR3, as DNA: TGTGCCAGTAGTATAGACGCCCCCCGGACAGATAGAAGCACAGATACGCAGTATTTT. This gives the protein CASSIDAPRTDRSTDTQYF.

The CDR3 spells CASSLGGGPDTGELFF. CDR3 coding DNA: TGTGCCAGCAGCTTAGGGGGAGGGCCGGACACCGGGGAGCTGTTTTTT. J is TRBJ2-2 and V is TRBV7-2; the match to TRBD2 covers 7 bases. The V segment lost 1 base and the J segment 3 bases; nucleotides outside the gene matches: 5. Per germline, CDR1 SGHTA and CDR2 FQGNSA. The CDR3 has 16 amino acids.

The chain uses TRBV4-1 and TRBJ2-1, with 10 bases identical to TRBD2. The CDR3 covers 15 residues. CDR1 MGHRA and CDR2 YSYEKL come from the germline V gene. Losses at the gene ends were 2 bases for V and 7 bases for J; bases not matched to a gene: 5. CDR3 nucleotide sequence: TGCGCCAGCAGCCAAAGAGCGGGAGGGCTAAATGAGCAGTTCTTC. Translating it yields CASSQRAGGLNEQFF.

The rearrangement joins TRBV18 to TRBJ2-1; TRBD1 might be the D (6 bases). This CDR3 contains 15 residues. The germline V and J ends were trimmed by 2 bases and 0 bases, with 8 bases remaining between them. Germline V CDR1 and CDR2: KGHSH, LQKENI. CDR3: CASSPKGDSYNEQFF. The CDR3, as DNA: TGTGCCAGCTCACCAAAGGGGGACTCCTACAATGAGCAGTTCTTC.

The V and J genes are TRBV28 and TRBJ2-1; 13 positions agree with TRBD2. This CDR3 is 20 amino acids long. In germline, CDR1 is MDHEN, CDR2 SYDVKM. V was pared by 1 base and J by 7 bases, with 16 bases of the junction left unmatched. The CDR3 here is CASSLSVGLAGLRRENEQFF. The CDR3 bases are TGTGCCAGCAGTTTATCTGTGGGACTAGCGGGATTACGCCGGGAGAATGAGCAGTTCTTC.

A single count supports this clone. This chain connects TRBV2 to TRBJ2-2; the D gene is possibly TRBD2 (6 bases). Per germline, CDR1 SNHLY and CDR2 FYNNEI. Trimming took off 6 bases at V and 5 bases at J, with 19 bases between the two ends. CDR3 length: 16 residues. The CDR3 loop is CASSERRLDWTGELFF. The CDR3 nucleotides are TGTGCCAGCAGCGAACGAAGACTAGATTGGACCGGGGAGCTGTTTTTT.

The chain is built from TRBV19 and TRBJ2-3; D may be TRBD1 (7 bases). V gave up 1 base and J gave up 1 base, with 12 bases separating them. CDR1 is LNHDA, CDR2 SQIVND, per germline (reference sequence). The CDR3 runs to 16 residues. CDR3 nucleotide sequence: TGTGCCAGTAGTATAGGCGGAGGGACAGGCACAGATACGCAGTATTTT. This sequence encodes CASSIGGGTGTDTQYF.

The chain uses TRBV5-6 and TRBJ2-7, with 8 bases identical to TRBD2. Germline V gives CDR1 SGHDT, CDR2 YYEEEE. The CDR3 has 18 residues. The J segment lost 2 bases and the V segment lost 3 bases, leaving 16 bases of the junction unmatched. CDR3: CASSWGLGGGRGTYEQYF. The CDR3 region has the DNA TGTGCCAGCAGCTGGGGACTAGGAGGGGGAAGGGGGACCTACGAGCAGTACTTC. Together with reference TRBV5-6 and TRBJ2-7, the CDR3 gives the full variable domain: DAGVTQSPTHLIKTRGQQVTLRCSPKSGHDTVSWYQQALGQGPQFIFQYYEEEERQRGNFPDRFSGHQFPNYSSELNVNALLLGDSALYLCASSWGLGGGRGTYEQYFGPGTRLTVT.

V and J are TRBV11-1 and TRBJ2-7; 11 bases map to TRBD2. V trimming: 0 bases; J trimming: 6 bases; junction bases outside the gene matches: 7. CDR1 is SGHAT, CDR2 FQDESV, per germline (reference sequence). The CDR3 runs 16 residues. The CDR3 is CASSLATSGSSVEQYF. In DNA, the CDR3 is TGTGCCAGCAGCTTAGCCACTAGCGGGAGCTCGGTCGAGCAGTACTTC.

V gene TRBV19 combines with J gene TRBJ2-7; D call uncertain. CDR3 length: 13 residues. V was shortened by 2 bases and J by 1 base, with 6 bases between the two germline ends. Germline assignment: CDR1 LNHDA and CDR2 SQIVND (reference sequence). The CDR3 nucleotides are TGTGCCAGTAGTATATATACATCCTACGAGCAGTACTTC. As protein: CASSIYTSYEQYF.

The CDR3 nucleotides are TGTGCCAGCAGTTACTCAGCGGCAGAGTATAATTCACCCCTCCACTTT. Amino acids: CASSYSAAEYNSPLHF. The chain employs TRBV6-5 and TRBJ1-6; no reliable D call. V was cut by 0 bases and J by 4 bases, with 10 bases left in between. CDR3 length: 16 residues. Per the germline V gene, CDR1 is MNHEY and CDR2 is SVGAGI.

The genes are TRBV2 and TRBJ2-1, with D uncertain. The CDR3 covers 14 residues. Germline V gives CDR1 SNHLY, CDR2 FYNNEI. V shed 3 bases and J shed 6 bases, with 12 bases lying between them. The CDR3 DNA reads TGTGCCAGCAGTGAGTGGCGCCGGAGCAATGAGCAGTTCTTC. Protein sequence: CASSEWRRSNEQFF.

V usage is TRBV7-2 and J usage is TRBJ2-5, with TRBD1 identical over 10 bases. The CDR3 totals 16 residues. Germline assignment: CDR1 SGHTA and CDR2 FQGNSA. With V trimmed by 2 bases and J by 5 bases, 8 bases remained unmatched. In nucleotides, the CDR3 is TGTGCCAGCAGCTTATACGGGACAGGGGAATTGGAGACCCAGTACTTC. Its translation is CASSLYGTGELETQYF.

This sequence joins TRBV3-1 (or the pseudogene TRBV3-2) and TRBJ1-1; TRBD1 agrees at 7 bases. The CDR3 loop spans 15 amino acids. With V trimmed by 5 bases and J by 4 bases, 10 bases remained unmatched. Germline V gives CDR1 LGHDT, CDR2 YNNKEL (reference sequence). The CDR3 here is CASSTFRQGGTEAFF. The CDR3 DNA reads TGTGCCAGCAGCACCTTCCGACAGGGTGGCACTGAAGCTTTCTTT.

The rearrangement links TRBV4-2 to TRBJ2-1; 9 bases align to TRBD2. Germline loops: CDR1 LGHNA, CDR2 YNFKEQ. This CDR3 spans 16 amino acids. J lost 4 bases, V lost 0 bases, and 4 bases had no gene match. The CDR3 DNA is TGTGCCAGCAGCCAAGATCGGCGGGAGGGGTACAATGAGCAGTTCTTC. Translated: CASSQDRREGYNEQFF.

V and J are TRBV28 and TRBJ2-7; weak D call: TRBD1 (6 bases). The germline V gene encodes CDR1 MDHEN and CDR2 SYDVKM. Trimming took off 6 bases at V and 5 bases at J, with 17 bases between the two ends. This CDR3 has 14 residues. The CDR3 DNA sequence: TGTGCCAGCAGGGGGGCAGGGAATGGACACGAGCAGTACTTC. The encoded protein is CASRGAGNGHEQYF.

The rearrangement uses TRBV5-8 and TRBJ1-2, with D unresolved. The CDR3 is 16 residues long. V was cut by 2 bases and J by 0 bases, with 14 bases left in between. Germline lookup yields CDR1 SGHTS and CDR2 YDEGEE. CDR3 coding DNA: TGTGCCAGCAGCTTAAATGTTGGACTTGCTAACTATGGCTACACCTTC. This gives the protein CASSLNVGLANYGYTF.